Listed below are T cell receptor beta chains from one sample, sequenced in a study of response to subunit inactivated influenza vaccine. From the RT-PCR reads, TCRdb called clonotypes with MiXCR, one entry per CDR3 protein. This table holds fewer than 600,000 distinct CDR3 sequences, 6.5% to 8% found once. Material: PBMCs from blood, obtained roughly 24 months after vaccination. These TCRs come from a man aged 50 to 69 who received an inactivated influenza vaccine. The CDR3 runs from the conserved cysteine through the conserved F or W. The order of the fields is V gene, D gene, clone size, J gene, CDR3 DNA, CDR3 protein. A D gene is named only where the DNA matches it firmly. Part of the rows lack a size; the others show once, few, many or a class for expanded clones.

TRBV4-3	TRBD1	few	TRBJ2-3	TGCGCCAGCAGCCAAGCGTGGACAGGGCGGACAGATACGCAGTATTTT	CASSQAWTGRTDTQYF
TRBV7-9	-	few	TRBJ2-2	TGTGCCAGCAGCTTAGTTGCCCATGCGAACACCGGGGAGCTGTTTTTT	CASSLVAHANTGELFF
TRBV5-1	TRBD1	few	TRBJ2-1	TGCGCCAGCAGCTGGACTGACAGGGGGGTAGGCAATGAGCAGTTCTTC	CASSWTDRGVGNEQFF
TRBV7-2	-	many	TRBJ2-3	TGTGCCAGCAGCTTTATGGGGTCCACAGATACGCAGTATTTT	CASSFMGSTDTQYF
TRBV29-1	TRBD1	-	TRBJ2-1	TGCAGCGTTGGCGGAGCGGGACAGGGGGCGAATGAGCAGTTCTTC	CSVGGAGQGANEQFF
TRBV20-1	-	-	TRBJ2-3	TGCAGTGCTAGAGTCGGACCCCAGGAATCCACGCAGTATTTT	CSARVGPQESTQYF
TRBV5-1	TRBD1	few	TRBJ1-6	TGCGCCAGCAGCCCCACAGGGGATTATAATTCACCCCTCCACTTT	CASSPTGDYNSPLHF
TRBV25-1	-	many	TRBJ2-3	TGTGCCAGCAGTGTGATTAGCACAGATACGCAGTATTTT	CASSVISTDTQYF
TRBV7-9	-	few	TRBJ1-4	TGTGCCAGCAGCTTAAACCCGGGACGGGAGGAAAAACTGTTTTTT	CASSLNPGREEKLFF
TRBV27	-	-	TRBJ2-7	TGTGCCAGCGGGGGAATAGGGGACGCCTCCTACGAGCAGTACTTC	CASGGIGDASYEQYF
TRBV27	-	-	TRBJ1-1	TGTGCCAGCAATTCACTCGGAGGAACTCTCACTGAAGCTTTCTTT	CASNSLGGTLTEAFF
TRBV10-3	TRBD2	many	TRBJ2-1	TGTGCCATCAGACCCCCCACTAGCGTGAATGAGCAGTTCTTC	CAIRPPTSVNEQFF
TRBV27	-	many	TRBJ2-7	TGTGCCAGCAGTACCCAACGACGATACGAGCAGTACTTC	CASSTQRRYEQYF
TRBV12-3/TRBV12-4	-	few	TRBJ2-1	TGTGCCAGCGGGCGGGCAAAAAATGAGCAGTTCTTC	CASGRAKNEQFF
TRBV12-3/TRBV12-4	-	-	TRBJ2-1	TGTGCCAGCAGTCCGATGACCTACAATGAGCAGTTCTTC	CASSPMTYNEQFF
TRBV10-2	-	few	TRBJ1-4	TGCGCCAGCAGTGACTCGGCCCTTTGGGAAAAACTGTTTTTT	CASSDSALWEKLFF
TRBV20-1	-	many	TRBJ2-1	TGCAGTGCTAGCCACAGGCAGAATGAGCAGTTCTTC	CSASHRQNEQFF
TRBV6-5	-	-	TRBJ1-2	TGTGCCAGCAGCCGGACGAGTAACTATGGCTACACCTTC	CASSRTSNYGYTF
TRBV15	-	many	TRBJ2-5	TGTGCCACCAGCTCAGGAGGGGGTTCGGAGGAGACCCAGTACTTC	CATSSGGGSEETQYF
TRBV7-2	-	few	TRBJ1-1	TGTGCCAGCAGCCCTAAGAGAGAAGCTTTCTTT	CASSPKREAFF
TRBV6-2/TRBV6-3	-	-	TRBJ1-5	TGTGCCAGCAGTTATACCCCCTTCGGGCAGCCCCAGCATTTT	CASSYTPFGQPQHF
TRBV6-1	-	many	TRBJ1-1	TGTGCCAGCAGTGCAACTTGGGACACTGAAGCTTTCTTT	CASSATWDTEAFF
TRBV4-3	TRBD2	-	TRBJ2-3	TGCGCCAGCAGCCAAGGGGGTAGCGGGGAAGATACGCAGTATTTT	CASSQGGSGEDTQYF
TRBV7-9	-	-	TRBJ2-2	TGTGCCAGCAGCTCACAGGGAAGAAGCACCGGGGAGCTGTTTTTT	CASSSQGRSTGELFF
TRBV21-1	-	few	TRBJ2-7	TGTGCCAGCAGCAAAGTGGGGATATACGAGCAGTACTTC	CASSKVGIYEQYF
TRBV5-6	-	many	TRBJ2-5	TGTGCCAGCAGCCAGAAGGTCTGGTTTCAAGAGACCCAGTACTTC	CASSQKVWFQETQYF
TRBV11-1	TRBD2	few	TRBJ2-7	TGTGCCAGCAGCAAGTCCTTCGGACTAGCGGAAGTCTACGAGCAGTACTTC	CASSKSFGLAEVYEQYF
TRBV5-6	-	-	TRBJ2-1	TGTGCCAGCAGCCGCTTAACGAGGGGTGAGCAGTTCTTC	CASSRLTRGEQFF
TRBV5-4	-	-	TRBJ2-1	TGTGCCAGCAGCTTGGATGGGGGCGGGGGGTTCTTC	CASSLDGGGGFF
TRBV20-1	TRBD2	many	TRBJ2-3	TGCAGTGCTACCTTACTAGCGGGAGGCGACACAGATACGCAGTATTTT	CSATLLAGGDTDTQYF
TRBV6-2/TRBV6-3	-	-	TRBJ1-2	TGTGCCAGCAGTTCGACGGGGGGATCAGCCTATGGCTACACCTTC	CASSSTGGSAYGYTF
TRBV11-1	-	many	TRBJ2-2	TGTGCCAGCAGCAAACTAGGAAGGGCCACCGGGGAGCTGTTTTTT	CASSKLGRATGELFF
TRBV12-3/TRBV12-4	TRBD1	few	TRBJ2-7	TGTGCCAGCAGCACCTCTACAGGGGCCTACGAGCAGTACTTC	CASSTSTGAYEQYF
TRBV15	-	few	TRBJ2-6	TGTGCCACCAGCAAATACAGGGAACCTGGGGCCAACGTCCTGACTTTC	CATSKYREPGANVLTF
TRBV2	TRBD2	few	TRBJ2-1	TGTGCCAGCAGTGTTGCTGACTGGGGGGGAAGCAATGAGCAGTTCTTC	CASSVADWGGSNEQFF
TRBV7-9	-	-	TRBJ2-7	TGTGCCAGCAGCTTCCCGGACGTATACGAGCAGTACTTC	CASSFPDVYEQYF
TRBV20-1	-	-	TRBJ1-5	TGCAGTGCTAGATTACCGGGCAGTGGCCCCAATCAGCCCCAGCATTTT	CSARLPGSGPNQPQHF
TRBV19	TRBD1	-	TRBJ2-7	TGTGCCAGTAAGTTGGGACAGGGGGCTGGAGAGCAGTACTTC	CASKLGQGAGEQYF
TRBV20-1	-	many	TRBJ1-5	TGCAGTGCTAAACAGGCGGGCAATCAGCCCCAGCATTTT	CSAKQAGNQPQHF
TRBV6-5	TRBD2	-	TRBJ2-5	TGTGCCAGCAGTTCCTGGGGGGGGTCAGGAGAGACCCAGTACTTC	CASSSWGGSGETQYF
TRBV5-1	TRBD1	many	TRBJ2-1	TGCGCCAGCAGCCCGTTACCAGGGGACAGCCCCTACAATGAGCAGTTCTTC	CASSPLPGDSPYNEQFF
TRBV5-1	-	-	TRBJ2-5	TGCGCCAGCAGCTTGAACTTCCAAGAGACCCAGTACTTC	CASSLNFQETQYF
TRBV24-1	-	many	TRBJ2-2	TGTGCCACCCAAGCGCCCGGAAACACCGGGGAGCTGTTTTTT	CATQAPGNTGELFF
TRBV6-2/TRBV6-3	-	-	TRBJ2-1	TGTGCCAGCAGCCCGGGATCAGGGCGGCAGTTCTTC	CASSPGSGRQFF